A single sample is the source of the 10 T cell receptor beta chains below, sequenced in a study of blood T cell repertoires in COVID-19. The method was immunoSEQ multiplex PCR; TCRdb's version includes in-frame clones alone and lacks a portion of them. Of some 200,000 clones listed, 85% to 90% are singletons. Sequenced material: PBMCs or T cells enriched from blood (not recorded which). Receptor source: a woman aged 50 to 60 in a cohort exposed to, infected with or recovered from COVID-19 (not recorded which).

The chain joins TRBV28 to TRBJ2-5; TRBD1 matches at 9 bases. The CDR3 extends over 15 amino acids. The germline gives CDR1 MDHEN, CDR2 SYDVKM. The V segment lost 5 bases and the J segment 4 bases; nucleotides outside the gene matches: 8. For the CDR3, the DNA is TGTGCCAGCAGTACAGGGGGACAGGGAGGAGAGACCCAGTACTTC. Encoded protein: CASSTGGQGGETQYF.

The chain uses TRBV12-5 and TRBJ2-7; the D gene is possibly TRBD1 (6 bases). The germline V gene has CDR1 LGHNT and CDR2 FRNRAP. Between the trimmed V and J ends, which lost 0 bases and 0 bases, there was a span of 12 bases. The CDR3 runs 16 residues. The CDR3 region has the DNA TGTGCTAGTGGTTTGGTGAACGGCAGGGGCTCCTACGAGCAGTACTTC. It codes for CASGLVNGRGSYEQYF.

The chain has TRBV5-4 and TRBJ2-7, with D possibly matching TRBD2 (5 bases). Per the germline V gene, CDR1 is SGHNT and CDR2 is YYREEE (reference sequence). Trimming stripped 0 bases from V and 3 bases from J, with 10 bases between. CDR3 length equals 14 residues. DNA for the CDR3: TGTGCCAGCAGCTTGGGAGGGTCCCGCTACGAGCAGTACTTC. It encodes CASSLGGSRYEQYF.

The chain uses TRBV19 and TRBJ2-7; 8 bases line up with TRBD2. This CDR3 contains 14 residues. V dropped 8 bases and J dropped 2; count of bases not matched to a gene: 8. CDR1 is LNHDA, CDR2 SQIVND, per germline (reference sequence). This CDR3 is CASSYSGETYEQYF. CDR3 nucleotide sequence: TGTGCCAGTTCTTATAGCGGGGAGACCTACGAGCAGTACTTC.

The CDR3 here is CAEGGDEQFF. The CDR3 DNA is TGTGCCGAGGGAGGGGACGAGCAGTTCTTC. The chain links TRBV2 to TRBJ2-1, with 7 positions matching TRBD2. Germline-derived CDR1 and CDR2 are SNHLY and FYNNEI. Trimming removed 11 bases from V and 10 bases from J; junction bases left unmatched: 5. CDR3 length: 10 amino acids.

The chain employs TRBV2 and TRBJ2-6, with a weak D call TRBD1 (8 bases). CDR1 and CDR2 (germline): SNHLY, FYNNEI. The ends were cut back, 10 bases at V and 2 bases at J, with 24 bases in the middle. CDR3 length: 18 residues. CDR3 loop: CATAGAPWTGTGANVLTF. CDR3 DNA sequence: TGTGCCACCGCGGGGGCCCCCTGGACAGGGACTGGGGCCAACGTCCTGACTTTC.

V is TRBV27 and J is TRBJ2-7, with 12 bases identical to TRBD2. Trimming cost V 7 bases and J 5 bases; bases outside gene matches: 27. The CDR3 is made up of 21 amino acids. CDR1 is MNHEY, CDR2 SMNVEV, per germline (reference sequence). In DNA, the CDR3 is TGTGCCAGCACCCTCCCCTACTCACTCACTAGCGGGGGGCCCGATCCCCACGAGCAGTACTTC. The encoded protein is CASTLPYSLTSGGPDPHEQYF.

In nucleotides, the CDR3 is TGTGCCATCAGTGACCCGAAGGGGACAGATACGCAGTATTTT. This codes for CAISDPKGTDTQYF. The rearrangement links TRBV10-3 to TRBJ2-3; the D gene is possibly TRBD1 (5 bases). Germline CDR1 is ENHRY and CDR2 is SYGVKD. The V gene lost 3 bases and the J gene lost 3 bases, with 10 bases spanning the gap. The CDR3 contains 14 residues.

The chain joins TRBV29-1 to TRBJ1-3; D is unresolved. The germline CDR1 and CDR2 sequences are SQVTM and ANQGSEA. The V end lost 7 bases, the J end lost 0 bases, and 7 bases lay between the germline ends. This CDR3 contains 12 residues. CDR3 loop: CSAVISGNTIYF. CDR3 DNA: TGCAGCGCGGTTATCTCTGGAAACACCATATATTTT.

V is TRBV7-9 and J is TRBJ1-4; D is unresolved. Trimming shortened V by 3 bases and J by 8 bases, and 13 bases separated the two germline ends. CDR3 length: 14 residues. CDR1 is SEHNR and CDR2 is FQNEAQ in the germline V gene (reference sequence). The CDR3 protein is CASSLGGSEEKLFF. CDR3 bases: TGTGCCAGCAGCTTGGGAGGGTCTGAGGAAAAACTGTTTTTT.